The 18 T cell receptor beta chains below were found in one sample sequenced in a study of T cells in Graves' hyperthyroidism and ophthalmopathy (dated by TCRdb to between 2018 and 2021). Library prep was done by multiplex PCR. Sequencing instrument: Illumina HiSeq 2000. The TCR beta CDR3 regions were amplified from RNA transcripts. For the first round of RT-PCR on the TCR CDR3, the HTBI primer set was used together with the Qiagen OneStep RT-PCR kit. TCRdb's own reprocessing of the public reads used fastp at Q25 and MiXCR and kept productive beta chains. Rows are combined by CDR3 protein, so each entry shows the most common genes and DNA. The sample has about 280,000 distinct CDR3 sequences on record, about 25% of them singletons. The ten largest make up 25% to 30% of the sample. The specimen sequenced was blood. The source is a middle-aged man with Graves' hyperthyroidism that later progressed to Graves' ophthalmopathy.

This clonotype has at least ten counts. The chain couples TRBV12-3 or TRBV12-4 to TRBJ2-7; D not resolved. The ends were cut back, 5 bases at V and 3 bases at J, with 8 bases in the middle. The length of the CDR3 is 12 residues. The CDR3: CASSGNFYEQYF. DNA of the CDR3: TGTGCCAGCAGTGGAAACTTCTACGAGCAGTACTTC.

In this sample, this clonotype turned up many times. The V call is TRBV12-3 or TRBV12-4, the J call TRBJ2-5; 9 bases fit TRBD2. Trimming at V came to 4 bases and at J to 3 bases, leaving 9 bases not matched to a gene. This CDR3 region has 16 residues. CDR3 DNA sequence: TGTGCCAGCAGTTCTCCCGAGCGGGAGGTTGAAGAGACCCAGTACTTC. This sequence encodes CASSSPEREVEETQYF.

This chain connects TRBV27 to TRBJ1-5, with D uncertain. The CDR3 totals 13 residues. V was shortened by 1 base and J by 6 bases, with 7 bases between the two germline ends. Per the germline V gene, CDR1 is MNHEY and CDR2 is SMNVEV (reference sequence). The CDR3 nucleotides are TGTGCCAGCAGTTTATGGACCGGTCAGCCCCAGCATTTT. Amino acids: CASSLWTGQPQHF.

The chain joins TRBV11-1 to TRBJ2-3, with D hard to call. Germline lookup yields CDR1 SGHAT and CDR2 FQDESV (reference sequence). Trimming took off 3 bases at V and 3 bases at J, with 13 bases between the two ends. This CDR3 spans 15 amino acids. CDR3 sequence (DNA): TGTGCCAGCAGCTTGTTACATTCCGGGACAGATACGCAGTATTTT. It codes for CASSLLHSGTDTQYF. Filled out from reference TRBV11-1 and TRBJ2-3, the complete variable domain reads EAEVAQSPRYKITEKSQAVAFWCDPISGHATLYWYRQILGQGPELLVQFQDESVVDDSQLPKDRFSAERLKGVDSTLKIQPAELGDSAMYLCASSLLHSGTDTQYFGPGTRLTVL.

This clonotype was detected ten times or more. This sequence joins TRBV7-2 and TRBJ2-7, with a weak D call TRBD2 (5 bases). From germline, CDR1 is SGHTA and CDR2 FQGNSA. The V end lost 5 bases, the J end lost 12 bases, and 20 bases lay between the germline ends. CDR3 length equals 13 residues. The CDR3: CASSRPGSVARYF. CDR3 sequence (DNA): TGTGCCAGCAGCCGGCCCGGTAGCGTAGCTCGGTACTTC.

In this sample, this clonotype turned up many times. This sequence joins TRBV29-1 and TRBJ2-7; 10 bases line up with TRBD1. CDR3 length: 12 amino acids. Germline lookup yields CDR1 SQVTM and CDR2 ANQGSEA. V lost 4 bases, J lost 3 bases, and 0 bases stayed unmatched. CDR3 protein: CSVGTGGYEQYF. The CDR3 DNA reads as TGCAGCGTTGGGACAGGGGGCTACGAGCAGTACTTC.

This clonotype was detected ten times or more. The rearrangement uses TRBV6-5 and TRBJ2-7; D remains ambiguous. Trimming left V 1 base short and J 2 bases short, with 12 bases between. CDR1 is MNHEY and CDR2 is SVGAGI in the germline V gene. This CDR3 is built from 15 residues. CDR3 bases: TGTGCCAGCAGTTACTTGGCGTCGGATACCTACGAGCAGTACTTC. Translated, it gives CASSYLASDTYEQYF.

This clonotype has ten or more counts. The chain recombines TRBV12-3 or TRBV12-4 with TRBJ2-7; D is uncertain. V lost 5 bases and J lost 0, with 14 bases in between. This CDR3 spans 15 amino acids. The CDR3 spells CASSPRTVSSYEQYF. CDR3 bases: TGTGCCAGCAGTCCTAGGACGGTGAGCTCCTACGAGCAGTACTTC.

This sequence joins TRBV6-2 or TRBV6-3 and TRBJ2-5; weak D call: TRBD1 (5 bases). Trimming left V 0 bases short and J 5 bases short, with 13 bases between. CDR1 MNHEY and CDR2 SVGEGT come from the germline V gene. The CDR3 has 15 amino acids. The CDR3 DNA follows: TGTGCCAGCAGTTACTCGCCAGGGAAGGGGGAGACCCAGTACTTC. Its protein product is CASSYSPGKGETQYF.

In this sample, this clonotype turned up a few times. The chain is built from TRBV30 and TRBJ2-7; 10 nucleotides align to TRBD2. V was clipped by 2 bases and J by 1 base; unmatched bases: 17. The CDR3 loop spans 19 amino acids. Looked up from germline, CDR1 is GTSNPN and CDR2 is SVGIG (reference sequence). The CDR3 DNA reads TGTGCCTGGAGTCCAATTATATGGCTAGCGGGAGCCGTATCCTACGAGCAGTACTTC. This sequence encodes CAWSPIIWLAGAVSYEQYF.

Ten or more counts support this clonotype. The chain combines TRBV11-2 with TRBJ2-7; 14 bases are a match to TRBD2. This CDR3 has 15 residues. Germline trimming cut 5 bases from V and 5 bases from J; bases unmatched to any gene: 5. Looked up from germline, CDR1 is SGHAT and CDR2 is FQNNGV. The chain's CDR3 is CASSRGGLAGDEQYF. The CDR3 region has the DNA TGTGCCAGCAGCAGAGGGGGACTAGCGGGAGACGAGCAGTACTTC.

This clonotype occurred many times. The genes are TRBV20-1 and TRBJ2-5, with D uncertain. CDR1 and CDR2 (germline): DFQATT, SNEGSKA (reference sequence). This CDR3 comprises 13 residues. The V end lost 5 bases, the J end lost 2 bases, and 12 bases lay between the germline ends. The CDR3 protein is CSAPVPGQETQYF. Here the CDR3 DNA reads TGCAGTGCTCCGGTGCCCGGTCAAGAGACCCAGTACTTC.

There are many counts of this clonotype. The chain is built from TRBV6-2 or TRBV6-3 and TRBJ2-7; 10 bases line up with TRBD2. CDR1 and CDR2 (germline): MNHEY, SVGEGT. V lost 5 bases to trimming and J lost 0 bases; unmatched junction nucleotides: 1. CDR3 size: 14 residues. CDR3 sequence: CASSPSGSSYEQYF. In DNA, the CDR3 is TGTGCCAGCAGTCCTAGCGGGAGCTCCTACGAGCAGTACTTC.

The table lists this clonotype with a few counts. V and J are TRBV7-2 and TRBJ2-5; D remains unclear. Looked up from germline, CDR1 is SGHTA and CDR2 is FQGNSA. Deletions cut 5 bases from V and 5 bases from J, with 18 bases between. The CDR3 is 15 residues long. The CDR3 nucleotides read TGTGCCAGCAGCCACGACGGTCTGAGTTGGGAGACCCAGTACTTC. Encoded protein: CASSHDGLSWETQYF.

This clonotype has ten or more counts. The chain joins TRBV12-3 or TRBV12-4 to TRBJ1-2; D ambiguous. This CDR3 contains 14 residues. Trimming shortened V by 5 bases and J by 2 bases, and 12 bases separated the two germline ends. The CDR3 sequence: CASSQQTENYGYTF. CDR3 in DNA: TGTGCCAGCAGTCAACAGACGGAGAACTATGGCTACACCTTC.

This clonotype showed up just a few times. The chain couples TRBV11-1 to TRBJ2-6; tentatively, D is TRBD2 (6 bases). CDR1 is SGHAT and CDR2 is FQDESV in the germline V gene (reference sequence). This CDR3 contains 17 residues. Trimming pared 1 base from V and 3 bases from J, leaving 13 bases between. CDR3 nucleotides: TGTGCCAGCAGCTTAGGCTGGGAGGTCTATGGGGCCAACGTCCTGACTTTC. Its translation is CASSLGWEVYGANVLTF.

This clonotype was counted many times. This chain links TRBV6-5 with TRBJ1-1, with D hard to call. Germline CDR1 MNHEY, CDR2 SVGAGI. CDR3 length equals 11 residues. V lost 10 bases, J lost 6 bases, and 12 bases lay in between. The CDR3 sequence: CATSVGPEAFF. CDR3 coding DNA: TGTGCCACTTCTGTGGGCCCTGAAGCTTTCTTT.

In this sample, this clonotype turned up many times. V and J are TRBV20-1 and TRBJ2-7; D not certain. The CDR3 is made up of 12 amino acids. Trimming pared 6 bases from V and 3 bases from J, leaving 12 bases between. Germline lookup yields CDR1 DFQATT and CDR2 SNEGSKA (reference sequence). CDR3 in amino acids: CSAQTVGYEQYF. The DNA of the CDR3 is TGCAGTGCCCAGACGGTTGGCTACGAGCAGTACTTC.